This is a list of T cell receptor beta chains from one sample in a study of spatial heterogeneity in lung cancer. TCRdb independently ran MiXCR on the 5' RACE reads; one entry per CDR3 protein. The sample contains 10,000 to 12,000 distinct CDR3 sequences, 8.6% of which appear only once. Sequenced here: PBMCs, sampled at surgery. These receptors all stem from a male donor with early-stage non-small cell lung cancer. Each CDR3 is given with its conserved first and last residue. The order of the fields is J gene, D gene, V gene, clone size, CDR3 DNA, CDR3 protein. The D gene is left open where the match is weak. Size values are once, few and many counts, or a class for expanded clones, and some rows have none.

J gene: TRBJ2-7; D gene: TRBD2; V gene: TRBV12-3/TRBV12-4; clone size: medium-sized; CDR3 DNA: TGTGCCAGCAGTTTAGGGACTAGAACATACGAGCAGTACTTC; CDR3 protein: CASSLGTRTYEQYF
J gene: TRBJ1-1; D gene: -; V gene: TRBV14; clone size: many; CDR3 DNA: TGTGCCAGCAGCCAAGATAAGAGACAATTGGGTCGAGGCACTGAAGCTTTCTTT; CDR3 protein: CASSQDKRQLGRGTEAFF
J gene: TRBJ2-5; D gene: -; V gene: TRBV2; clone size: -; CDR3 DNA: TGTGCCAGCACCACTGAGGAGACCCAGTACTTC; CDR3 protein: CASTTEETQYF
J gene: TRBJ2-5; D gene: -; V gene: TRBV6-2/TRBV6-3; clone size: many; CDR3 DNA: TGTGCCAGCAGTTTCCGGGACCCGCTTGTGGGAGAGACCCAGTACTTC; CDR3 protein: CASSFRDPLVGETQYF
J gene: TRBJ2-3; D gene: -; V gene: TRBV4-1; clone size: -; CDR3 DNA: TGCGCCAGCAGCCTCGAAGCGGAAGGGTTAGATACGCAGTATTTT; CDR3 protein: CASSLEAEGLDTQYF
J gene: TRBJ2-1; D gene: -; V gene: TRBV7-2; clone size: many; CDR3 DNA: TGTGCCAGCAGCTTAAATAGGGGGGTATCCTACAATGAGCAGTTCTTC; CDR3 protein: CASSLNRGVSYNEQFF
J gene: TRBJ1-1; D gene: -; V gene: TRBV9; clone size: many; CDR3 DNA: TGTGCCAGCAGCGTAGCCTACACTTTCGTGAACACTGAAGCTTTCTTT; CDR3 protein: CASSVAYTFVNTEAFF
J gene: TRBJ1-1; D gene: -; V gene: TRBV6-6; clone size: medium-sized; CDR3 DNA: TGTGCCAGCAGTTACCAGGGACAGAACACTGAAGCTTTCTTT; CDR3 protein: CASSYQGQNTEAFF
J gene: TRBJ1-2; D gene: -; V gene: TRBV7-3; clone size: many; CDR3 DNA: TGTGCCAGCAGTACAAGACGTCACACGGACTATGGCTACACCTTC; CDR3 protein: CASSTRRHTDYGYTF
J gene: TRBJ2-5; D gene: TRBD1; V gene: TRBV12-3/TRBV12-4; clone size: many; CDR3 DNA: TGTGCCAGCAGTTTAGGTTACAGGGGGCCCGAGGAAGAGACCCAGTACTTC; CDR3 protein: CASSLGYRGPEEETQYF
J gene: TRBJ2-7; D gene: -; V gene: TRBV28; clone size: medium-sized; CDR3 DNA: -; CDR3 protein: CASSLGTGTGSAYEQYF
J gene: TRBJ2-3; D gene: -; V gene: TRBV7-3; clone size: -; CDR3 DNA: TGTGCCAGCAGCTTAGGGCTAGCCGCAGATACGCAGTATTTT; CDR3 protein: CASSLGLAADTQYF
J gene: TRBJ1-2; D gene: TRBD1; V gene: TRBV7-2; clone size: many; CDR3 DNA: TGTGCCAGCAGCTTGGGGACAGTCTATGGCTACACCTTC; CDR3 protein: CASSLGTVYGYTF
J gene: TRBJ2-6; D gene: -; V gene: TRBV29-1; clone size: many; CDR3 DNA: TGCAGCGTTGAAGGCCTCGACGGGGCCCTCTCTGGGGCCAACGTCCTGACTTTC; CDR3 protein: CSVEGLDGALSGANVLTF
J gene: TRBJ1-4; D gene: -; V gene: TRBV7-9; clone size: many; CDR3 DNA: TGTGCCAGCAGCTTCGGATCCGGGAATGAAAAACTGTTTTTT; CDR3 protein: CASSFGSGNEKLFF
J gene: TRBJ2-3; D gene: -; V gene: TRBV7-9; clone size: many; CDR3 DNA: TGTGCCAGCAGTCGCGGACAGAGCACAGATACGCAGTATTTT; CDR3 protein: CASSRGQSTDTQYF
J gene: TRBJ2-1; D gene: -; V gene: TRBV6-2/TRBV6-3; clone size: many; CDR3 DNA: TGTGCCAGCAGAGAAAACAATGAGCAGTTCTTC; CDR3 protein: CASRENNEQFF
J gene: TRBJ1-4; D gene: TRBD1; V gene: TRBV5-1; clone size: many; CDR3 DNA: TGCGCCAGCAGCTTACGGGCGACAGGGGAAGGTGAAAAACTGTTTTTT; CDR3 protein: CASSLRATGEGEKLFF
J gene: TRBJ2-3; D gene: -; V gene: TRBV7-2; clone size: once; CDR3 DNA: TGTGCCAGCAGCTCACATGGGGGAGATACGCAGTATTTT; CDR3 protein: CASSSHGGDTQYF
J gene: TRBJ2-7; D gene: -; V gene: TRBV5-1; clone size: many; CDR3 DNA: TGCGCCAGCCGGGCTAGGGGTGGCTTC; CDR3 protein: CASRARGGF
J gene: TRBJ2-7; D gene: TRBD1; V gene: TRBV12-3/TRBV12-4; clone size: -; CDR3 DNA: TGTGCCAGCAGTACGGGCTCAGGGGGCCCCTACGAGCAGTACTTC; CDR3 protein: CASSTGSGGPYEQYF
J gene: TRBJ2-2; D gene: -; V gene: TRBV29-1; clone size: medium-sized; CDR3 DNA: TGCAGCGCGCAGGGGAGGGGGACCGGGGAGCTGTTTTTT; CDR3 protein: CSAQGRGTGELFF